These 29 T cell receptor beta chains originate from one sample sequenced in a study of metastatic and nonmetastatic thyroid tumors. Every patient was untreated before thyroid surgery. MiXCR re-clonotyped the PCR reads for TCRdb. The table records some 31,000 clones, roughly 19% of them present only once. Input material: blood. The receptors stem from a female donor with papillary thyroid cancer or a benign thyroid nodule (not recorded which). Some clones in this sample may be carry-over from other donors' samples.

This clone was observed many times. The chain has TRBV20-1 and TRBJ2-1; D might be TRBD2 (5 bases). The length of the CDR3 is 13 residues. Trimming left V 4 bases short and J 4 bases short, with 11 bases between. From germline, CDR1 is DFQATT and CDR2 SNEGSKA (reference sequence). The CDR3 region has the DNA TGCAGTGCTACAGCGGCCAATTACAATGAGCAGTTCTTC. Protein sequence: CSATAANYNEQFF.

In this sample, this clone turned up many times. The chain has TRBV5-1 and TRBJ2-2; perhaps TRBD2 as D (7 bases). Germline CDR1 SGHRS, CDR2 YFSETQ. V was trimmed by 2 bases and J by 2 bases, leaving 13 bases between them. The CDR3 has 16 residues. CDR3 residues: CASSFGRGANTGELFF. The CDR3 DNA is TGCGCCAGCAGCTTCGGTCGGGGGGCCAACACCGGGGAGCTGTTTTTT.

V and J are TRBV12-3 or TRBV12-4 and TRBJ2-7; 7 bases map to TRBD1. V lost 4 bases, J lost 2 bases, and 11 bases stayed unmatched. There are 16 residues in the CDR3. The chain's CDR3 is CASSSSPGQLAYEQYF. Here the CDR3 DNA reads TGTGCCAGCAGTTCCTCCCCGGGACAGCTCGCCTACGAGCAGTACTTC.

This clone appeared many times. The chain recombines TRBV7-6 with TRBJ1-1; no clear D. The V end lost 2 bases, the J end lost 1 base, and 5 bases lay between the germline ends. The germline CDR1 and CDR2 sequences are SGHVS and FNYEAQ. This CDR3 region has 13 residues. The CDR3 spells CASSLQQNTEAFF. CDR3 in DNA: TGTGCCAGCAGCTTACAACAGAACACTGAAGCTTTCTTT. Drawing the rest from reference TRBV7-6 and TRBJ1-1, the complete variable domain is GAGVSQSPRYKVTKRGQDVALRCDPISGHVSLYWYRQALGQGPEFLTYFNYEAQQDKSGLPNDRFSAERPEGSISTLTIQRTEQRDSAMYRCASSLQQNTEAFFGQGTRLTVV.

The rearrangement links TRBV2 to TRBJ2-1, with D perhaps TRBD2 (6 bases). The length of the CDR3 is 14 residues. Germline values: CDR1 SNHLY, CDR2 FYNNEI. V was pared by 4 bases and J by 2 bases, with 9 bases between. CDR3 coding DNA: TGTGCCAGCAGTGTGGGGGGAGCCTACAATGAGCAGTTCTTC. Encoded protein: CASSVGGAYNEQFF.

This chain links TRBV20-1 with TRBJ1-3; D gene ambiguous. The V end was cut by 5 bases, the J end by 0 bases, with 5 bases between. The CDR3 has 12 amino acids. CDR1 and CDR2 (germline): DFQATT, SNEGSKA (reference sequence). The CDR3 bases are TGCAGTGCTTACGGCTCTGGAAACACCATATATTTT. Amino acid sequence: CSAYGSGNTIYF.

This clone was counted between two and nine times. J is TRBJ1-1 and V is TRBV2; D gene ambiguous. Germline V gene lookup returns CDR1 SNHLY and CDR2 FYNNEI. The CDR3 has 14 residues. The germline V and J ends were trimmed by 4 bases and 1 base, with 10 bases remaining between them. For the CDR3, the DNA is TGTGCCAGCAGTGGAATAGGGCGGAACACTGAAGCTTTCTTT. Translated: CASSGIGRNTEAFF.

This clone was seen ten or more times. The J gene is TRBJ2-3, the V gene TRBV27, with a tentative D call TRBD1 (6 bases). CDR1 is MNHEY, CDR2 SMNVEV, per germline (reference sequence). V dropped 10 bases and J dropped 1 base, with 18 bases sitting between them. The CDR3 covers 15 residues. CDR3: CATGEGVARTDTQYF. The CDR3 DNA follows: TGTGCCACCGGAGAGGGGGTCGCCCGCACAGATACGCAGTATTTT.

V usage is TRBV6-5 and J usage is TRBJ1-6, with 7 bases fitting TRBD1. Germline CDR1 reads MNHEY; CDR2 reads SVGAGI. This CDR3 has 14 amino acids. V lost 6 bases, J lost 8 bases, and 7 bases stayed unmatched. The DNA of the CDR3 is TGTGCCAGCAGGGCTGCAGGGACAGATTCACCCCTCCACTTT. This encodes CASRAAGTDSPLHF.

Ten or more counts support this clone. The chain has TRBV5-1 and TRBJ2-2; 7 bases are a match to TRBD2. The CDR3 runs to 11 residues. The germline V gene encodes CDR1 SGHRS and CDR2 YFSETQ. J was trimmed by 6 bases and V by 7 bases; bases with no gene match: 0. CDR3 in amino acids: CASRGAGELFF. The CDR3 nucleotides are TGCGCCAGCCGGGGGGCCGGGGAGCTGTTTTTT.

This clone has at least ten counts. The chain has TRBV5-1 and TRBJ2-3; D is unclear. V was pared by 3 bases and J by 5 bases, with 19 bases between. The CDR3 extends over 16 amino acids. Germline assignment: CDR1 SGHRS and CDR2 YFSETQ. CDR3 amino acids: CASSSLHGLRVDTQYF. As DNA, the CDR3 is TGCGCCAGCAGCTCTCTTCACGGGCTAAGGGTAGATACGCAGTATTTT. The full variable domain, rest sourced from reference TRBV5-1 and TRBJ2-3, is KAGVTQTPRYLIKTRGQQVTLSCSPISGHRSVSWYQQTPGQGLQFLFEYFSETQRNKGNFPGRFSGRQFSNSRSEMNVSTLELGDSALYLCASSSLHGLRVDTQYFGPGTRLTVL.

This clone was seen many times. The chain carries TRBV20-1 and TRBJ2-4; D unclear. This CDR3 has 14 amino acids. Trimming stripped 5 bases from V and 0 bases from J, with 11 bases between. Germline V lookup: CDR1 DFQATT, CDR2 SNEGSKA (reference sequence). DNA of the CDR3: TGCAGTGCTCAATCCAGCCAAGCCAAAAACATTCAGTACTTC. It yields the protein CSAQSSQAKNIQYF.

This clone occurred a few times. The chain has TRBV2 and TRBJ2-5, with D unresolved. The CDR3 totals 12 residues. The germline V gene has CDR1 SNHLY and CDR2 FYNNEI. V was clipped by 6 bases and J by 2 bases, with 7 bases between them. CDR3 region: CASRAEQETQYF. CDR3 DNA sequence: TGTGCCAGCAGGGCGGAACAAGAGACCCAGTACTTC. Full variable domain (remainder filled in from reference TRBV2 and TRBJ2-5): EPEVTQTPSHQVTQMGQEVILRCVPISNHLYFYWYRQILGQKVEFLVSFYNNEISEKSEIFDDQFSVERPDGSNFTLKIRSTKLEDSAMYFCASRAEQETQYFGPGTRLLVL.

This clone is classed as medium-sized (0.01 to 0.1%). The chain combines TRBV6-2 or TRBV6-3 with TRBJ2-3; TRBD2 matches at 11 bases. V lost 7 bases, J lost 4 bases, and 7 bases stayed unmatched. From germline, CDR1 is MNHEY and CDR2 SVGEGT. The CDR3 loop spans 15 amino acids. CDR3 in DNA: TGTGCCAGCACCCTAGCGGGGGGAGGAGCAGATACGCAGTATTTT. It specifies CASTLAGGGADTQYF.

The V and J genes are TRBV5-4 and TRBJ2-3; 7 bases map to TRBD1. Germline CDR1 and CDR2: SGHNT and YYREEE (reference sequence). V dropped 0 bases and J dropped 4; count of bases not matched to a gene: 8. The CDR3 contains 16 residues. This chain's CDR3 is CASSLEGAWGSDTQYF. For the CDR3, the DNA is TGTGCCAGCAGCTTGGAGGGGGCCTGGGGGTCAGATACGCAGTATTTT. Full variable domain (remainder filled in from reference TRBV5-4 and TRBJ2-3): ETGVTQSPTHLIKTRGQQVTLRCSSQSGHNTVSWYQQALGQGPQFIFQYYREEENGRGNFPPRFSGLQFPNYSSELNVNALELDDSALYLCASSLEGAWGSDTQYFGPGTRLTVL.

This clone was seen ten or more times. This clone may be a read error of a much larger clone one base away. DNA for the CDR3: TGTGCCGGCAGCCCGAATGGGGGCTACGAGCAGTACTTC. This sequence encodes CAGSPNGGYEQYF. The rearrangement joins TRBV12-3 or TRBV12-4 to TRBJ2-7, with D perhaps assigned TRBD1 or TRBD2 (5 bases each). The CDR3 length is 13 residues.

This clone was seen many times. The CDR3 loop reads CANRGYGYTF. The CDR3 nucleotides read TGTGCCAACCGGGGCTATGGCTACACCTTC. The V call is TRBV5-8, the J call TRBJ1-2; D call uncertain. In germline, CDR1 is SGHTS, CDR2 YDEGEE. The CDR3 runs to 10 residues. Trimming pared 9 bases from V and 4 bases from J, leaving 7 bases between.

This clone was counted many times. The genes are TRBV6-2 or TRBV6-3 and TRBJ1-5; the D gene is possibly TRBD1 (5 bases). The length of the CDR3 is 14 residues. V was pared by 5 bases and J by 7 bases, with 15 bases between. The V gene's germline CDR1 is MNHEY and CDR2 SVGEGT. The CDR3 sequence: CASSQGIGRQPQHF. Written as DNA, the CDR3 is TGTGCCAGCAGTCAGGGAATAGGACGCCAGCCCCAGCATTTT.

This clone was detected a few times. The J gene is TRBJ2-2, the V gene TRBV12-3 or TRBV12-4; 8 bases align to TRBD1. The CDR3 is 15 amino acids. The junction had 9 bases not matched to a gene; V was cut back by 7 bases and J by 5 bases. CDR3 sequence (DNA): TGTGCCAGCAAACCAGGGGGCGGAGGGACCGGGGAGCTGTTTTTT. Its protein is CASKPGGGGTGELFF.

In its sample, this clone was seen many times. The chain's CDR3 is CASSKGAQPQHF. CDR3 in DNA: TGTGCCAGCAGTAAGGGGGCACAGCCCCAGCATTTT. This chain connects TRBV6-2 or TRBV6-3 to TRBJ1-5; TRBD1 agrees at 7 bases. The CDR3 has 12 amino acids. Germline V gene lookup returns CDR1 MNHEY and CDR2 SVGEGT. The J segment lost 7 bases and the V segment lost 5 bases, leaving 2 bases of the junction unmatched.

The gene calls are TRBV20-1 and TRBJ2-7, with D perhaps being TRBD1 or TRBD2 (5 bases each). V lost 5 bases and J lost 4, with 12 bases in between. This CDR3 is built from 12 residues. Germline V gives CDR1 DFQATT, CDR2 SNEGSKA (reference sequence). The CDR3 loop reads CSAGTRYYEQYF. DNA of the CDR3: TGCAGTGCTGGGACCCGTTATTACGAGCAGTACTTC.

This clone was observed at least ten times. The chain recombines TRBV6-1 with TRBJ1-2, with D perhaps matching TRBD1 (5 bases). This CDR3 has 14 residues. Trimming cost V 7 bases and J 2 bases, with 14 bases left between them. Germline CDR1 and CDR2: MNHNS and SASEGT. The CDR3 nucleotides read TGTGCCAGCACTCTGGACGGGACCAACTATGGCTACACCTTC. It translates to CASTLDGTNYGYTF.

The sample holds a few counts of this clone. The genes are TRBV6-1 and TRBJ1-2; 9 bases are shared with TRBD1. CDR1 is MNHNS and CDR2 is SASEGT in the germline V gene. The V gene end was trimmed by 5 bases and the J gene end by 8 bases; junction bases not matched to a gene: 6. The CDR3 spans 13 residues. The CDR3 nucleotides are TGTGCCAGCAGTAGGGACAGGGAAGGCGGCTACACCTTC. Residues: CASSRDREGGYTF.

Ten or more counts support this clone. The genes are TRBV12-3 or TRBV12-4 and TRBJ1-4, with 9 nucleotides matching TRBD1. The CDR3 is 13 residues long. V dropped 6 bases and J dropped 7; count of bases not matched to a gene: 3. For the CDR3, the DNA is TGTGCCAGCAGACAGGGGGCTTTTGAAAAACTGTTTTTT. Amino acid sequence: CASRQGAFEKLFF.

This clone was counted many times. The CDR3 DNA reads as TGTGCCAGTCATGAAGGACTCCAAGAGACCCAGTACTTC. This codes for CASHEGLQETQYF. The chain uses TRBV18 and TRBJ2-5; possible D gene TRBD2, 5 bases. Trimming left V 9 bases short and J 1 base short, with 12 bases between. This CDR3 contains 13 residues. Per the germline V gene, CDR1 is KGHSH and CDR2 is LQKENI.

This clone has only a few counts. The V call is TRBV27, the J call TRBJ2-7, with 7 nucleotides matching TRBD1. Per the germline V gene, CDR1 is MNHEY and CDR2 is SMNVEV (reference sequence). The CDR3 contains 15 residues. V gave up 4 bases and J gave up 2 bases; unmatched junction bases: 8. Here the CDR3 DNA reads TGTGCCAGCAGTTATCGGGGACAGACTACCTACGAGCAGTACTTC. It is translated as CASSYRGQTTYEQYF.

CDR3 bases: TGCAGTGCTAGACCTAGACAGATCCACCCTGGGGACACTGAAGCTTTCTTT. Its translation is CSARPRQIHPGDTEAFF. The chain uses TRBV20-1 and TRBJ1-1; tentative D call: TRBD1 (5 bases). Germline V CDR1 and CDR2: DFQATT, SNEGSKA (reference sequence). This CDR3 is built from 17 residues. The ends were cut back, 2 bases at V and 3 bases at J, with 22 bases in the middle.

This clone appeared many times. The chain joins TRBV14 to TRBJ1-1; tentatively, D is TRBD1 (5 bases). Germline V gene sequence: CDR1 SGHDN, CDR2 FVKESK. This CDR3 spans 15 amino acids. Trimming removed 8 bases from V and 0 bases from J, with 16 bases in between. The CDR3 coding sequence is TGTGCCAGCTATCCCACGGGACGTATGAACACTGAAGCTTTCTTT. It codes for CASYPTGRMNTEAFF.

The chain combines TRBV5-1 with TRBJ2-3, with 9 bases identical to TRBD1. CDR3 size: 16 residues. Trimming took 3 bases from V and 6 from J; bases not matched to a gene: 11. Germline-derived CDR1 and CDR2 are SGHRS and YFSETQ. The CDR3 reads CASSSYGTGMADTQYF. The CDR3, as DNA: TGCGCCAGCAGCTCTTACGGGACAGGGATGGCGGATACGCAGTATTTT.